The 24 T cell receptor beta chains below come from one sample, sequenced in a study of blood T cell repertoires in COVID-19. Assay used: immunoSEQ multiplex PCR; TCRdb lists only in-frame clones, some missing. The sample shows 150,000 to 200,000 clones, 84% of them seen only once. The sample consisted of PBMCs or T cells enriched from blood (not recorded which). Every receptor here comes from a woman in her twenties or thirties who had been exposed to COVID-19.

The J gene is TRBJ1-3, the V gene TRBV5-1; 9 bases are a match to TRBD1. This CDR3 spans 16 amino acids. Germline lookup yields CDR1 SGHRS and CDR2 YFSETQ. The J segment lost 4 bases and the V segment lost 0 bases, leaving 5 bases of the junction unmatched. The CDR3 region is CASSLEGQGRGNTIYF. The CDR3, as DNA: TGCGCCAGCAGCTTGGAGGGACAGGGTAGAGGAAACACCATATATTTT.

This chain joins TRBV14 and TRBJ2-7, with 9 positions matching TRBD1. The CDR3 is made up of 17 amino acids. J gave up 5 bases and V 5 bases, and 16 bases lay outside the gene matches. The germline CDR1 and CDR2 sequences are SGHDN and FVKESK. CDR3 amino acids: CASSSPQTGGPMNEQYF. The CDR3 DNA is TGTGCCAGCAGCTCCCCCCAAACAGGGGGCCCCATGAACGAGCAGTACTTC.

The CDR3 loop reads CASSLDTYEQYF. The CDR3 DNA is TGTGCCAGCAGTTTAGACACCTACGAGCAGTACTTC. The J gene is TRBJ2-7, the V gene TRBV27; D unresolved. V lost 2 bases, J lost 2 bases, and 4 bases lay in between. The CDR3 totals 12 residues. Germline lookup yields CDR1 MNHEY and CDR2 SMNVEV (reference sequence).

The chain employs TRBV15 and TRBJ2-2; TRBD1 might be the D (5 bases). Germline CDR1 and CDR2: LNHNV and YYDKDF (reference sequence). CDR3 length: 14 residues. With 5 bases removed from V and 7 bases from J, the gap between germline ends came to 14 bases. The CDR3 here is CATSLQGSDGELFF. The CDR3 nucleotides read TGTGCCACCAGCCTCCAGGGTTCCGACGGGGAGCTGTTTTTT.

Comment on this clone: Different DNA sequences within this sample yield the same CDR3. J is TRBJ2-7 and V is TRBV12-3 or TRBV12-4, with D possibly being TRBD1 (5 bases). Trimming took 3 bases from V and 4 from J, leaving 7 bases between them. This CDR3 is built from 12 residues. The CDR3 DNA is TGTGCCAGCAGTTTTTCAGGGTACGAGCAGTACTTC. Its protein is CASSFSGYEQYF.

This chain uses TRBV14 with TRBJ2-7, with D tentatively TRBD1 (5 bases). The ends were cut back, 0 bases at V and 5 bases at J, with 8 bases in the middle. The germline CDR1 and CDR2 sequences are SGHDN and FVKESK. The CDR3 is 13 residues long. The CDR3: CASSQDPGNEQYF. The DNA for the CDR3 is TGTGCCAGCAGCCAAGATCCAGGGAACGAGCAGTACTTC.

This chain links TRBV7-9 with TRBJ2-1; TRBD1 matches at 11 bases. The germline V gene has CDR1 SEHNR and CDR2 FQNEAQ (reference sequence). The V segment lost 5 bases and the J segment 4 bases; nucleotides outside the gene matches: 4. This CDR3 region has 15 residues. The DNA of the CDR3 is TGTGCCAGCAGCGTGGGACAGGGGGGGTACAATGAGCAGTTCTTC. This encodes CASSVGQGGYNEQFF.

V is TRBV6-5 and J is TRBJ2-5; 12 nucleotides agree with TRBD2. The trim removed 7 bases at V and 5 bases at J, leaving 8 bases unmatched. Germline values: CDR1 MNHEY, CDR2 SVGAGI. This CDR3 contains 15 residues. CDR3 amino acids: CASTSGLAGKETQYF. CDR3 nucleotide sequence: TGTGCCAGCACCTCTGGACTAGCGGGGAAGGAGACCCAGTACTTC.

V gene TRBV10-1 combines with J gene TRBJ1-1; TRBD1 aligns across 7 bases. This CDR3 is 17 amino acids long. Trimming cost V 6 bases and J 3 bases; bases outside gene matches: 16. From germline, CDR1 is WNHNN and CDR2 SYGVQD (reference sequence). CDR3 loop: CASSGGGHAGGDTEAFF. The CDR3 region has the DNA TGCGCCAGCAGCGGAGGGGGCCATGCCGGAGGGGACACTGAAGCTTTCTTT.

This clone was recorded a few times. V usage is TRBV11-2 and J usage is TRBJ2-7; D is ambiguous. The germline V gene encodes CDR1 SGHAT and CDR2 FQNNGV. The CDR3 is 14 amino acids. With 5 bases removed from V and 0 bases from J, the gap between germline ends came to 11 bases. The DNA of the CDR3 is TGTGCCAGCAGCCTTGCACACAGCTCCTACGAGCAGTACTTC. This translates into CASSLAHSSYEQYF.

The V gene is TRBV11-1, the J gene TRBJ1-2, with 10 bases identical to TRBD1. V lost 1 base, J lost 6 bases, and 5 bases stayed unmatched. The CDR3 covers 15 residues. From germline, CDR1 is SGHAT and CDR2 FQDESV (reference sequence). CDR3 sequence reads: CASSLGTGGIDGYTF. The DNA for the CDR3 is TGTGCCAGCAGCTTAGGGACAGGGGGGATCGATGGCTACACCTTC.

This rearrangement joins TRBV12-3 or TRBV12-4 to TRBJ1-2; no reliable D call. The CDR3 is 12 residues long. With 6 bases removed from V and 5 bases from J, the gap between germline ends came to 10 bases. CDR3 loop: CASSPSGYGYTF. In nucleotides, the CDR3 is TGTGCCAGCAGCCCGTCCGGGTATGGCTACACCTTC.

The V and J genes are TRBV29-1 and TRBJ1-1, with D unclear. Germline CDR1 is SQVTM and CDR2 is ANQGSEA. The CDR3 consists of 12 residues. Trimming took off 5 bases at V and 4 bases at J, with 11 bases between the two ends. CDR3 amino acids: CSVTAGRTEAFF. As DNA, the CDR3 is TGCAGCGTTACCGCTGGGCGCACTGAAGCTTTCTTT.

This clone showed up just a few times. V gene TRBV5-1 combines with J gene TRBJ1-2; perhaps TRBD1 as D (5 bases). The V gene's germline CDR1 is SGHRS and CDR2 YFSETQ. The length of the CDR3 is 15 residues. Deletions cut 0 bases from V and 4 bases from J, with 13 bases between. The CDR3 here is CASSLEGLRSYGYTF. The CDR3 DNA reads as TGCGCCAGCAGCTTGGAGGGACTGCGCTCCTATGGCTACACCTTC.

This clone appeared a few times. The CDR3 protein is CASSQRGQAFF. The CDR3 coding sequence is TGTGCCAGCAGCCAACGAGGCCAAGCTTTCTTT. This rearrangement joins TRBV4-2 to TRBJ1-1; no clear D. Germline V gene data show CDR1 as LGHNA and CDR2 as YNFKEQ. The CDR3 loop spans 11 amino acids. V lost 2 bases and J 9 bases, leaving 7 bases between the germline ends.

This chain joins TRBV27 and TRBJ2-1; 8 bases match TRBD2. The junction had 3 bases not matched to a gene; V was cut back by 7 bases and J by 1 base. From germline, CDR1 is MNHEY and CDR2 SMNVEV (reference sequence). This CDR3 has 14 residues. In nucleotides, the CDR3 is TGTGCCAGCACCCCGGGGGGGTCCTACAATGAGCAGTTCTTC. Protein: CASTPGGSYNEQFF.

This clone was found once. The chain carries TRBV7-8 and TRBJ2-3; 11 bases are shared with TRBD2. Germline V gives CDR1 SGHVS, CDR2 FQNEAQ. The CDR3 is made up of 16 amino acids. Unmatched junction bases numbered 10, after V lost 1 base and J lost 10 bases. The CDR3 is CASSLELAGGSFAQYF. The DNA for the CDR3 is TGTGCCAGCAGCTTAGAGCTAGCGGGGGGTTCTTTTGCGCAGTATTTT.

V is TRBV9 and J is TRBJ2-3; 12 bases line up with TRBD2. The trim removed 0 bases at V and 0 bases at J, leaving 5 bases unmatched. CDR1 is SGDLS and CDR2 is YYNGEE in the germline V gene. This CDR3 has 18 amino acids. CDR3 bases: TGTGCCAGCAGCGTAGGCCTAGCGGGGGGGACTAGCACAGATACGCAGTATTTT. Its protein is CASSVGLAGGTSTDTQYF.

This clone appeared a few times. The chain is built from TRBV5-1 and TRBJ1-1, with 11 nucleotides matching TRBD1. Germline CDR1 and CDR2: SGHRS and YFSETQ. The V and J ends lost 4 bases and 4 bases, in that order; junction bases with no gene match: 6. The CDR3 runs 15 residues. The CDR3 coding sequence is TGCGCCAGCAGCCCGGCCGGGACAGGGGGCACTGAAGCTTTCTTT. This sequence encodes CASSPAGTGGTEAFF.

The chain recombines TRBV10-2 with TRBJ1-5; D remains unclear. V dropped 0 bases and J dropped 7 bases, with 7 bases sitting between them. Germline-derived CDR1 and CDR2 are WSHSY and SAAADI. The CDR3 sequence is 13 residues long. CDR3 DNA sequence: TGCGCCAGCAGTGAGTCAGTGGGCCAGCCCCAGCATTTT. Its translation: CASSESVGQPQHF.

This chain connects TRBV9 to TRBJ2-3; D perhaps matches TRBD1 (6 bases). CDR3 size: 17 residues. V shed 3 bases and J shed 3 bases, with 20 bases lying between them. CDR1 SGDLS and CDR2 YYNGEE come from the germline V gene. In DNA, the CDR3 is TGTGCCAGCAGCGCGAGGGACACCCTGGCATGGACAGATACGCAGTATTTT. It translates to CASSARDTLAWTDTQYF.

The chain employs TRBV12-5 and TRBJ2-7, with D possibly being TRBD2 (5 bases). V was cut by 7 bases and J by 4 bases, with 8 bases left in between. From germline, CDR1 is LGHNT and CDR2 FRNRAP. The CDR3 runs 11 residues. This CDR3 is CASAEGYEQYF. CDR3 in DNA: TGTGCTAGTGCCGAGGGATACGAGCAGTACTTC.

The CDR3 nucleotides read TGTGCCAGCAGCTTGGGGATAGGGGGGGCGGCCTACGAGCAGTACTTC. Translating it yields CASSLGIGGAAYEQYF. The V and J genes are TRBV5-5 and TRBJ2-7; tentative D call: TRBD2 (7 bases). The CDR3 is 16 amino acids. Trimming stripped 0 bases from V and 2 bases from J, with 15 bases between. Germline values: CDR1 SGHKS, CDR2 YYEKEE (reference sequence).

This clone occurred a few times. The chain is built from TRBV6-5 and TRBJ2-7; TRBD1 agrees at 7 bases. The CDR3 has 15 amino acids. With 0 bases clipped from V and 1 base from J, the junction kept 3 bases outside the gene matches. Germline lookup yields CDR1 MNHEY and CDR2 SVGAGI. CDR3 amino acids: CASSYSTGKSYEQYF. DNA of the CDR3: TGTGCCAGCAGTTACTCGACAGGGAAGTCCTACGAGCAGTACTTC.